Shown below are 2 T cell receptor beta chains from a single sample sequenced in a study of control samples from healthy donors and cancer patients. Here immunoSEQ multiplex PCR was the method, and the copy in TCRdb shows in-frame clones only, minus some. The table records some 49,000 clones, 80% to 90% of them present only once. Input material: PBMCs. The receptor set was obtained from a woman aged 50 to 60 with lung cancer.

This chain uses TRBV7-3 with TRBJ2-2; D remains ambiguous. V lost 5 bases to trimming and J lost 3 bases, with 4 bases between them. Germline V gene lookup returns CDR1 SGHTA and CDR2 FQGTGA. CDR3 length: 12 residues. The CDR3 here is CASSPYTGELFF. CDR3 in DNA: TGTGCCAGCAGCCCCTACACCGGGGAGCTGTTTTTT.

This chain connects TRBV7-9 to TRBJ2-2; D might be TRBD2 (5 bases). This CDR3 is 16 amino acids long. Trimming removed 3 bases at V and 0 bases at J, with 11 bases between. From germline, CDR1 is SEHNR and CDR2 FQNEAQ (reference sequence). The CDR3 nucleotides read TGTGCCAGCAGCTTTGAGGGAATTGCGAACACCGGGGAGCTGTTTTTT. Its protein product is CASSFEGIANTGELFF. The variable domain in full, with the rest retrieved from reference TRBV7-9 and TRBJ2-2, is DTGVSQNPRHKITKRGQNVTFRCDPISEHNRLYWYRQTLGQGPEFLTYFQNEAQLEKSRLLSDRFSAERPKGSFSTLEIQRTEQGDSAMYLCASSFEGIANTGELFFGEGSRLTVL.